These 24 T cell receptor beta chains share one sample of origin, sequenced in a study of T cell changes during pregnancy in multiple sclerosis. The protocol was immunoSEQ multiplex PCR, while the TCRdb copy is restricted to in-frame clones and leaves out a portion. The profile covers some 80,000 clones, with roughly 93% appearing a single time and 2% to 3% taken by the ten largest. Material: peripheral blood, obtained in the third trimester of pregnancy. These receptors came from a female donor with multiple sclerosis, enrolled in a pregnancy study.

The V and J genes are TRBV4-1 and TRBJ2-2; TRBD2 matches 10 bases. J was trimmed by 2 bases and V by 4 bases; bases with no gene match: 10. Germline V CDR1 and CDR2: MGHRA, YSYEKL. This CDR3 region has 18 residues. Written as DNA, the CDR3 is TGCGCCAGCAGCCCCCGGGCTAGCGGGGGAGCAAACACCGGGGAGCTGTTTTTT. This codes for CASSPRASGGANTGELFF.

The chain joins TRBV7-6 to TRBJ2-3; D is unclear. CDR3 length: 13 residues. V shed 6 bases and J shed 3 bases, with 10 bases lying between them. In germline, CDR1 is SGHVS, CDR2 FNYEAQ. The CDR3 region has the DNA TGTGCCAGCAGTGGGCAGAAGACAGATACGCAGTATTTT. As protein: CASSGQKTDTQYF.

V gene TRBV1 combines with J gene TRBJ2-7; the table's D gene call, TRBD2, was not cross checked with the DNA. TRBV1 is classified as a pseudogene. The CDR3 is 14 amino acids. The CDR3 region is CTSSRSGRVHEQYF. The CDR3 region has the DNA TGCACCAGCAGCCGTAGTGGTCGGGTCCACGAGCAGTACTTC.

This clone was observed once. This chain joins TRBV4-1 and TRBJ2-7, with 9 positions matching TRBD1. V dropped 3 bases and J dropped 6; count of bases not matched to a gene: 12. Looked up from germline, CDR1 is MGHRA and CDR2 is YSYEKL. The length of the CDR3 is 16 residues. For the CDR3, the DNA is TGCGCCAGCAGCCAGACGCGGACAGGGGTCTTTGGCGAGCAGTACTTC. Amino acid sequence: CASSQTRTGVFGEQYF.

V gene TRBV19 combines with J gene TRBJ1-5; D remains ambiguous. This CDR3 contains 12 residues. V was cut by 5 bases and J by 5 bases, with 7 bases left in between. Germline V gene sequence: CDR1 LNHDA, CDR2 SQIVND (reference sequence). CDR3 region: CASSGGDQPQHF. For the CDR3, the DNA is TGTGCCAGTAGTGGTGGAGATCAGCCCCAGCATTTT.

This rearrangement joins TRBV18 to TRBJ1-4; D remains unclear. The length of the CDR3 is 15 residues. Per germline, CDR1 KGHSH and CDR2 LQKENI. Trimming shortened V by 3 bases and J by 7 bases, and 15 bases separated the two germline ends. The CDR3 DNA sequence: TGTGCCAGCTCACCCAGCCAGGAACCGGCTGAAAAACTGTTTTTT. This codes for CASSPSQEPAEKLFF. The variable domain in full, completed from reference TRBV18 and TRBJ1-4, reads NAGVMQNPRHLVRRRGQEARLRCSPMKGHSHVYWYRQLPEEGLKFMVYLQKENIIDESGMPKERFSAEFPKEGPSILRIQQVVRGDSAAYFCASSPSQEPAEKLFFGSGTQLSVL.

The chain employs TRBV29-1 and TRBJ2-2; 8 bases are shared with TRBD1. V shed 2 bases, J shed 1 base, and the junction held 12 bases outside the gene matches. Germline lookup yields CDR1 SQVTM and CDR2 ANQGSEA. The length of the CDR3 is 18 residues. The CDR3 DNA reads as TGCAGCGTTGAAAAGGGCCAGGGGGCCTGGAAGAACACCGGGGAGCTGTTTTTT. Encoded protein: CSVEKGQGAWKNTGELFF.

This sequence joins TRBV9 and TRBJ1-5; D possibly corresponds to TRBD1 (5 bases). Looked up from germline, CDR1 is SGDLS and CDR2 is YYNGEE. The V end was cut by 3 bases, the J end by 0 bases, with 7 bases between. This CDR3 contains 14 residues. The DNA of the CDR3 is TGTGCCAGCAGCGAAGGGGATAGCAATCAGCCCCAGCATTTT. It specifies CASSEGDSNQPQHF.

The rearrangement uses TRBV9 and TRBJ2-3, with D perhaps matching TRBD1 (6 bases). With 3 bases removed from V and 2 bases from J, the gap between germline ends came to 13 bases. CDR3 length equals 15 residues. Germline CDR1 is SGDLS and CDR2 is YYNGEE. The CDR3 here is CASSARQEFTDTQYF. CDR3 coding DNA: TGTGCCAGCAGCGCTAGACAGGAATTCACAGATACGCAGTATTTT.

The rearrangement uses TRBV10-2 and TRBJ1-1; D call uncertain. Trimming left V 10 bases short and J 6 bases short, with 12 bases between. Germline V gene data show CDR1 as WSHSY and CDR2 as SAAADI. This CDR3 is 11 amino acids long. The CDR3: CATTSGPEAFF. In DNA, the CDR3 is TGCGCCACCACCAGCGGCCCTGAAGCTTTCTTT.

This clone came up once. The V gene is TRBV11-1, the J gene TRBJ2-1; 12 nucleotides line up with TRBD2. The CDR3 consists of 16 residues. Germline CDR1 SGHAT, CDR2 FQDESV (reference sequence). J lost 4 bases, V lost 5 bases, and 6 bases had no gene match. The CDR3 DNA follows: TGTGCCAGCAGCCTCACCGGGACTAGCGGGTACAATGAGCAGTTCTTC. It codes for CASSLTGTSGYNEQFF.

The rearrangement joins TRBV27 to TRBJ2-3; 9 bases align to TRBD2. Germline lookup yields CDR1 MNHEY and CDR2 SMNVEV (reference sequence). Germline trimming cut 0 bases from V and 6 bases from J; bases unmatched to any gene: 7. The CDR3 extends over 16 amino acids. The CDR3 loop is CASSLSIAGVLDTQYF. The CDR3 DNA follows: TGTGCCAGCAGTTTATCGATAGCGGGGGTCTTGGATACGCAGTATTTT.

The chain employs TRBV27 and TRBJ1-1; the match to TRBD1 covers 9 bases. The CDR3 runs to 18 residues. The trim removed 0 bases at V and 8 bases at J, leaving 16 bases unmatched. Germline loops: CDR1 MNHEY, CDR2 SMNVEV (reference sequence). The CDR3 DNA is TGTGCCAGCAGTTTATCGTTCCTCCCGGGACAGGGTGGACAAGAAGCTTTCTTT. Translating it yields CASSLSFLPGQGGQEAFF.

DNA of the CDR3: TGCGCCAGCAGCCTACTAGCGGGGGAAGATACGCAGTATTTT. Translated, it gives CASSLLAGEDTQYF. V is TRBV4-1 and J is TRBJ2-3; 11 positions match TRBD2. The junction had 2 bases not matched to a gene; V was cut back by 4 bases and J by 5 bases. CDR1 is MGHRA and CDR2 is YSYEKL in the germline V gene. This CDR3 spans 14 amino acids.

The genes are TRBV15 and TRBJ2-3, with TRBD1 as a possible D gene (6 bases). The ends were cut back, 3 bases at V and 3 bases at J, with 10 bases in the middle. The CDR3 runs 14 residues. Per the germline V gene, CDR1 is LNHNV and CDR2 is YYDKDF (reference sequence). CDR3 in DNA: TGTGCCACCAGCAGGACGGGGACAACAGATACGCAGTATTTT. It specifies CATSRTGTTDTQYF.

This clone came up once. The CDR3 sequence is CASSLGPGESTDTQYF. In nucleotides, the CDR3 is TGTGCCAGCAGCTTAGGGCCCGGGGAAAGCACAGATACGCAGTATTTT. The gene calls are TRBV7-2 and TRBJ2-3, with a possible D match to TRBD2 (5 bases). Germline values: CDR1 SGHTA, CDR2 FQGNSA. The CDR3 loop spans 16 amino acids. V lost 1 base and J lost 0, with 11 bases in between.

The rearrangement uses TRBV9 and TRBJ1-1, with 10 bases aligning to TRBD1. CDR1 and CDR2 from the germline V gene are SGDLS and YYNGEE. J lost 5 bases, V lost 3 bases, and 7 bases had no gene match. This CDR3 comprises 15 residues. DNA for the CDR3: TGTGCCAGCAGCGCTAGGGACAGGGGATCAACTGAAGCTTTCTTT. Residues: CASSARDRGSTEAFF. Drawing the rest from reference TRBV9 and TRBJ1-1, the complete variable domain is DSGVTQTPKHLITATGQRVTLRCSPRSGDLSVYWYQQSLDQGLQFLIQYYNGEERAKGNILERFSAQQFPDLHSELNLSSLELGDSALYFCASSARDRGSTEAFFGQGTRLTVV.

The chain employs TRBV2 and TRBJ2-7; 9 bases align to TRBD1. This CDR3 spans 14 amino acids. J gave up 2 bases and V 5 bases, and 4 bases lay outside the gene matches. Germline V lookup: CDR1 SNHLY, CDR2 FYNNEI. The CDR3 DNA reads TGTGCCAGCAGTAATGGACAGGGGACCTACGAGCAGTACTTC. Residues: CASSNGQGTYEQYF. Variable domain in full (rest from reference TRBV2 and TRBJ2-7): EPEVTQTPSHQVTQMGQEVILRCVPISNHLYFYWYRQILGQKVEFLVSFYNNEISEKSEIFDDQFSVERPDGSNFTLKIRSTKLEDSAMYFCASSNGQGTYEQYFGPGTRLTVT.

The CDR3 DNA sequence: TGCGCCAGCAGCCATTCCCAATCGGGGAGCTACGAGCAGTACTTC. Its translation: CASSHSQSGSYEQYF. The chain joins TRBV4-1 to TRBJ2-7, with a weak D call TRBD2 (5 bases). Germline CDR1 reads MGHRA; CDR2 reads YSYEKL. The CDR3 spans 15 residues. Trimming left V 3 bases short and J 3 bases short, with 15 bases between.

The V call is TRBV5-4, the J call TRBJ2-3, with a tentative D call TRBD1 (6 bases). V lost 2 bases and J 2 bases, leaving 12 bases between the germline ends. Germline V CDR1 and CDR2: SGHNT, YYREEE (reference sequence). The CDR3 runs to 15 residues. The CDR3 is CASSFQGLFTDTQYF. In nucleotides, the CDR3 is TGTGCCAGCAGCTTTCAGGGGCTGTTCACAGATACGCAGTATTTT.

V is TRBV6-5 and J is TRBJ1-5; D ambiguous. Germline-derived CDR1 and CDR2 are MNHEY and SVGAGI. V was clipped by 5 bases and J by 11 bases, with 13 bases between them. The CDR3 is 12 residues long. The chain's CDR3 is CASSTRAGSQHF. CDR3 DNA: TGTGCCAGCAGTACCCGAGCCGGGTCCCAGCATTTT.

This CDR3 is CASSLGAKLFF. In DNA, the CDR3 is TGTGCCAGCAGCTTAGGGGCAAAACTGTTTTTT. V gene TRBV7-6 combines with J gene TRBJ1-4; the D is unclear. Trimming left V 1 base short and J 10 bases short, with 4 bases between. Per the germline V gene, CDR1 is SGHVS and CDR2 is FNYEAQ. The CDR3 spans 11 residues.

V gene TRBV5-6 combines with J gene TRBJ2-3; a possible D gene is TRBD1 (5 bases). Trimming removed 0 bases from V and 2 bases from J, with 13 bases in between. This CDR3 has 16 amino acids. Germline V gives CDR1 SGHDT, CDR2 YYEEEE. The CDR3 spells CASSLVTGDLTDTQYF. The DNA of the CDR3 is TGTGCCAGCAGCTTGGTCACAGGCGATCTCACAGATACGCAGTATTTT.

The chain has TRBV2 and TRBJ2-7; TRBD1 aligns across 10 bases. The V gene's germline CDR1 is SNHLY and CDR2 FYNNEI. V was clipped by 2 bases and J by 3 bases; unmatched bases: 4. This CDR3 is built from 15 residues. The CDR3 protein is CASSETRTGGYEQYF. CDR3 bases: TGTGCCAGCAGTGAAACGAGGACAGGGGGCTACGAGCAGTACTTC.